The 15 T cell receptor beta chains in this list originate from one sample, sequenced in a study of CD8+ T cells in alopecia areata. Isolated RNA was reverse transcribed into cDNA used as the sequencing template. Generated by immunoSEQ multiplex PCR, the TCRdb table keeps only in-frame clones and is missing some. The sample includes over 250,000 clones, none of them occurring once. Separation of pooled cutaneous lymph node cells was by sorting with CD4, CD8alpha, NKG2D, NKG2ACE and other markers. The specimen sequenced was CD4+ T cells sorted from a lymph node. The origin of the receptors is a C3H/HeJ mouse with alopecia areata. The strain's MHC haplotype is H2-k.

On this clone: Gene labels here are mouse ones. The read finishes 4 residues shy of the CDR3 end, and the germline J gene is used to complete it. The chain is built from TRBV1 and TRBJ1-1; 12 bases fit TRBD1. In germline, CDR1 is NSQYPW, CDR2 LRSPGD (reference sequence). This CDR3 region has 14 residues. The DNA read from the CDR3 is TGCACCTGCAGTGCGGGACAGGGGGCGGGA. This translates into CTCSAGQGAG. The full-length CDR3 reads as CTCSAGQGAGEVFF. Together with reference TRBV1 and TRBJ1-1, the CDR3 gives the full variable domain: VTLLEQNPRWRLVPRGQAVNLRCILKNSQYPWMSWYQQDLQKQLQWLFTLRSPGDKEVKSLPGADYLATRVTDTELRLQVANMSQGRTLYCTCSAGQGAGEVFFGKGTRLTVV.

Only a few counts were recorded for this clone. Gene names and germline match the mouse. The read ends 4 residues before the CDR3 terminus; that terminus is restored from the germline J gene. The genes are TRBV17 and TRBJ2-5; TRBD2 matches at 8 bases. Trimming cost V 0 bases and J 3 bases; bases outside gene matches: 5. The CDR3 runs 16 residues. The germline gives CDR1 MNHDT, CDR2 YYDKIL. The CDR3 loop reads CASSRDGGVRQDTQYF. The DNA read from the CDR3 is TGTGCTAGCAGTAGAGATGGGGGGGTTCGGCAAGAC.

Regarding this clone: Any gene name here is a mouse gene name. Sequencing ends 4 residues short of the CDR3 end; the germline J gene provides the rest. J is TRBJ2-2 and V is TRBV13-2; 7 nucleotides align to TRBD2. Germline lookup yields CDR1 NNHNN and CDR2 SYGAGS (reference sequence). This CDR3 spans 16 amino acids. The V gene end was trimmed by 2 bases and the J gene end by 0 bases; junction bases not matched to a gene: 4. CDR3 sequence: CASGEVWGTNTGQLYF. The sequenced part of the CDR3 DNA is TGTGCCAGCGGTGAAGTCTGGGGGACAAACACCGGG.

Concerning this clone: Gene names and germline match the mouse. Read sequence stops 4 residues before the CDR3 end, and the germline J gene provides the missing end. At the DNA level, this CDR3 is encoded by other sequences in the same sample as well. V is TRBV1 and J is TRBJ2-5, with a weak D call TRBD2 (6 bases). CDR1 and CDR2 (germline): NSQYPW, LRSPGD (reference sequence). The CDR3 consists of 13 residues. CDR3 region: CTCSAGGKDTQYF. CDR3 DNA (partial): TGCACCTGCAGTGCTGGGGGAAAAGAC.

Note on this clone: Germline and genes here are mouse. The missing CDR3 end, 4 residues past where the read stops, is filled in from the germline J gene. The V gene is TRBV13-1, the J gene TRBJ2-1; 12 bases agree with TRBD2. CDR1 is NSHNY, CDR2 SYGAGN, per germline. J was trimmed by 3 bases and V by 4 bases; bases with no gene match: 5. The length of the CDR3 is 16 residues. The CDR3 loop is CASSPGTGGTYAEQFF. The CDR3 DNA, read in part, is TGTGCCAGCAGTCCCGGGACTGGGGGGACCTATGCT.

This clone was counted only a few times. All gene names here are mouse names. The read falls 4 residues short of the CDR3 end, and the missing part is taken from the germline J gene. Other nucleotide sequences in the sample specify the same CDR3. The chain joins TRBV19 to TRBJ2-2; possible D gene TRBD1, 5 bases. Deletions cut 4 bases from V and 0 bases from J, with 7 bases between. The CDR3 is made up of 14 amino acids. The germline V gene has CDR1 FNHDT and CDR2 SITEND (reference sequence). The DNA read from the CDR3 is TGTGCCAGCAGTCAGACAGCAAACACCGGG. Protein sequence: CASSQTANTG. The entire CDR3 reads CASSQTANTGQLYF.

This clone showed up just a few times. The gene names here belong to mouse. The sequenced fragment ends 4 residues before the CDR3 boundary, so the rest is inferred from the germline J gene. The rearrangement joins TRBV5 to TRBJ1-1, with 10 bases fitting TRBD1. The CDR3 extends over 15 amino acids. The V segment lost 4 bases and the J segment 3 bases; nucleotides outside the gene matches: 5. Germline V lookup: CDR1 LGHNA, CDR2 YNLKQL (reference sequence). The CDR3 region is CASSPRDRGDTEVFF. The DNA read from the CDR3 is TGTGCCAGCAGCCCTCGGGACAGGGGTGACACA.

This clone showed up just a few times. Gene names refer to mouse genes. The read finishes 4 residues shy of the CDR3 end, and the germline J gene is used to complete it. The rearrangement links TRBV13-3 to TRBJ2-1, with 10 nucleotides matching TRBD2. Germline loops: CDR1 NNHDY, CDR2 SYVADS. The CDR3 extends over 14 amino acids. This chain's CDR3 is CASSELGGWAEQFF. The sequenced CDR3 bases are TGTGCCAGCAGTGAACTGGGGGGGTGGGCT.

About this clone itself: Genes and germline are mouse. Other DNA sequences in this sample translate to the same CDR3. CDR3 amino acids: CASSPGTNQDTQYF. The CDR3 DNA, read in part, is TGTGCCAGCAGCCCAGGGACAAACCAAGAC. The V gene is TRBV19, the J gene TRBJ2-5; tentative D call: TRBD1 (6 bases). The read stops 4 residues short of the end of the CDR3; the missing end is completed from the germline J gene. The CDR3 length is 14 residues. The germline V and J ends were trimmed by 5 bases and 0 bases, with 10 bases remaining between them. CDR1 and CDR2 (germline): FNHDT, SITEND (reference sequence). Full variable domain (remainder filled in from reference TRBV19 and TRBJ2-5): GGIITQTPKFLIGQEGQKLTLKCQQNFNHDTMYWYRQDSGKGLRLIYYSITENDLQKGDLSEGYDASREKKSSFSLTVTSAQKNEMAVFLCASSPGTNQDTQYFGPGTRLLVL.

This clone appeared a few times. The gene names given are mouse names. Sequencing ends 4 residues short of the CDR3 end; the germline J gene provides the rest. The chain employs TRBV19 and TRBJ2-3; TRBD2 agrees at 9 bases. CDR1 FNHDT and CDR2 SITEND come from the germline V gene (reference sequence). The CDR3 consists of 14 residues. J lost 1 base, V lost 6 bases, and 3 bases had no gene match. This CDR3 is CASNRLGGAETLYF. CDR3 bases read: TGTGCCAGCAACAGACTGGGGGGTGCAGAA.

A word on this clone: The genes are named according to mouse. The read ends 4 residues before the CDR3 terminus; that terminus is restored from the germline J gene. The chain couples TRBV13-1 to TRBJ2-1; a possible D gene is TRBD1 (5 bases). CDR1 is NSHNY, CDR2 SYGAGN, per germline. With 1 base removed from V and 1 base from J, the gap between germline ends came to 9 bases. This CDR3 spans 15 amino acids. The CDR3 here is CASSDKKGNYAEQFF. The sequenced CDR3 bases are TGTGCCAGCAGTGATAAGAAGGGGAACTATGCT.

This clone has more than one count but fewer than ten. The listed genes are named as in mouse. The read falls 4 residues short of the CDR3 end, and the missing part is taken from the germline J gene. The J gene is TRBJ2-5, the V gene TRBV13-3, with 8 bases aligning to TRBD2. The CDR3 contains 15 residues. CDR1 NNHDY and CDR2 SYVADS come from the germline V gene. The part of the CDR3 DNA that was read is TGTGCCAGCAGTGATGCACGGGGGGGCGATGAC. As protein: CASSDARGGDD. The complete CDR3 reads CASSDARGGDDTQYF.

This clone was counted a few times. Gene names and germline refer to mouse. The CDR3 end is not reached by the read, which stops 4 residues before it; the germline J gene fills it in. The V gene is TRBV13-1, the J gene TRBJ2-1; D is uncertain. Germline-derived CDR1 and CDR2 are NSHNY and SYGAGN. This CDR3 comprises 13 residues. Trimming removed 3 bases from V and 3 bases from J, with 7 bases in between. Incomplete CDR3 DNA: TGTGCCAGCAGTGCCAGATTCTATGCT. This encodes CASSARFYA. The full-length CDR3 reads as CASSARFYAEQFF.

This clone has only a few counts. Mouse gene names apply. The CDR3 end lies 4 residues beyond the end of the read and is filled in from the germline J gene. The rearrangement links TRBV3 to TRBJ2-1; 12 nucleotides agree with TRBD2. This CDR3 spans 17 amino acids. CDR1 and CDR2 (germline): SNHLY, FYNGKV (reference sequence). Trimming at V came to 4 bases and at J to 6 bases, leaving 10 bases not matched to a gene. CDR3 amino acids: CASSSTSGTGGSAEQFF. CDR3 DNA (partial): TGTGCCAGCAGCTCCACCTCCGGGACTGGGGGGAGTGCT.

In the case of this clone: The gene names here belong to mouse. The read halts 4 residues ahead of the CDR3 end, with the missing end drawn from the germline J gene. V and J are TRBV1 and TRBJ2-7, with 8 bases aligning to TRBD1. Losses at the gene ends were 2 bases for V and 0 bases for J; bases not matched to a gene: 3. This CDR3 spans 15 amino acids. The germline gives CDR1 NSQYPW, CDR2 LRSPGD (reference sequence). The CDR3 is CTCSASGGASYEQYF. The CDR3 bases that were read are TGCACCTGCAGTGCATCAGGGGGCGCCTCCTAT.